This T cell receptor (beta chain) was retrieved from a study of PD-L1 blockade in urothelial cancer (dated by TCRdb to 2015 to 2018). In the study overall: Twenty-five of 29 patients were identified as males with urothelial cancer of bladder origin, and a prior smoking history was reported by 18 of 29 patients. In the same patients, whole exome sequencing and RNA sequencing of pretreatment tumors were performed in addition to TCR sequencing. Pretreatment tumor samples, along with matched peripheral blood collected serially before and after atezolizumab treatment, underwent TCR sequencing. An exploratory multi-omic analysis was conducted of the somatic, immune and clinical correlates of response to PD-L1 blockade with atezolizumab in urothelial cancer. Around 30 patients had pretreatment blood TCR-seq, roughly 24 had at least one posttreatment blood collection, and roughly 24 had tumor TCR-seq. Blood samples gave a median of about 130,000 T cells and tens of thousands of unique TCRs, with a median clonality of about 0.078. An ECOG performance status of 0 or 1 was recorded for the patients, and 0 to 3 prior chemotherapy regimens had been received by the patients. Durable clinical benefit was defined as progression-free survival longer than 6 months, and TCR features were also tested against progression-free and overall survival. Blood samples were analyzed 3 weeks after the start of treatment (second dose) and 6 weeks after the start of treatment. Under ten patients reached durable clinical benefit, while some 20 patients did not. Findings and caveats that apply to the study as a whole: At 3 weeks after the start of treatment, tumor-associated TCR clones in peripheral blood had expanded more in patients with durable benefit (n ≈ 24, p = 0.022). Small sample size (n of about 30) and many exploratory analyses mean the results are intended to be hypothesis-generating. A pretreatment peripheral blood TCR clonality below the median was linked to improved progression-free and overall survival.

Points on this clone: Its antigen target is currently unknown. No much larger clonotype is one base removed from it; base qualities were not supplied.

Reading the germline V gene (reference sequence) gives CDR1 LNHDA and CDR2 SQIVND. V is clipped by 3 bases and J by 3 bases, and the sequence between their germline boundaries is 8 bases long. From the cysteine up to the phenylalanine, the CDR3 has a length of 13 residues. Only the CDR3 DNA is retained, 39 bases long and in frame from the first base. To estimate absolute template abundance from read counts, synthetic TCR analog templates were spiked into each PCR. The immunoSEQ assay was used to amplify TCRbeta CDR3 regions from genomic DNA with bias-controlled V and J gene primers. Sequencing of rearranged TCRbeta segments was performed at approximately 20X coverage. As for the authors' bioinformatics: Clustering was used to correct sequencing errors, and CDR3s were annotated against IMGT so that V, D and J genes could be assigned. Downstream analyses used only productive TCRbeta rearrangements and left out out-of-frame or stop-codon sequences. Clonality was computed as one minus Shannon entropy normalized by the log of the number of unique productive sequences. Fisher's exact test with Benjamini-Hochberg correction, using a cutoff of adjusted p below 0.01, was how clones that differed between time points or between blood and tumor were identified. This immuneACCESS table, as held by TCRdb, lists in-frame sequences with V and J called but not all clones. Of the missing ones, under half trace to an unresolved V gene in checked studies; the others have no known cause. V and J calls and clone size come straight from that table; D and trimming were deduced from the DNA. For this sample there are tens of thousands of clones; more than 70% appear just once. 20% to 25% of the sample lies in the top ten.

What the time point label conveys for this sample: pretreatment peripheral blood. The Qiagen DNeasy Blood extraction kit was used to purify genomic DNA from total PBMCs and tumor samples. PBMCs were collected pretreatment and during treatment and were isolated and stored as previously described. Sequencing used PBMCs, obtained around atezolizumab (anti-PD-L1) treatment. This TCR was sampled from a donor at least 40 years old with urothelial cancer. The sequence joins TRBV19 to TRBJ1-2, with the D gene not confidently named. CDR3 loop: CASSMGTHYGYTF. The DNA is TGTGCCAGTAGTATGGGCACCCACTATGGCTACACCTTC.